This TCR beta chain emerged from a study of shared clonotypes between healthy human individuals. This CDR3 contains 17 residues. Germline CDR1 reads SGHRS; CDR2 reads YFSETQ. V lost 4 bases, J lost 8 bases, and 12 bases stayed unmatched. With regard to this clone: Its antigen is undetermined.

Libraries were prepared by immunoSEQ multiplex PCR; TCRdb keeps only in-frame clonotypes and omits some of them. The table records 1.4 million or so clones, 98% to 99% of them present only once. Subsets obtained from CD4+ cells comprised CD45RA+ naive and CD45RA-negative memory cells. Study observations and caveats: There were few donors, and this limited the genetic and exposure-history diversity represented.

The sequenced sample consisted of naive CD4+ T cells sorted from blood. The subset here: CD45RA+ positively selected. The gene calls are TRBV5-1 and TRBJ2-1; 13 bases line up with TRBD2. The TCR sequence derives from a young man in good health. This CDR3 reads CASSPPLAGGPVYEQFF. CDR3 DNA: TGCGCCAGCAGCCCCCCACTAGCGGGAGGGCCCGTCTATGAGCAGTTCTTC.